This record concerns one T cell receptor (beta chain) sequence. These data originate in a study of T cell changes during pregnancy in multiple sclerosis. Germline-derived CDR1 and CDR2 are MNHEY and SMNVEV (reference sequence). The ends lost 3 bases at V and 5 bases at J; junction bases unmatched: 3. The CDR3 runs 15 residues. Assay used: immunoSEQ multiplex PCR; TCRdb lists only in-frame clones, some missing. Of 35,000 to 45,000 clones in the sample, about nine tenths were seen once. This sequence was found in a female donor in good health, enrolled as a control in a pregnancy study. The source material was peripheral blood, sampled in the third trimester of pregnancy. J is TRBJ1-5 and V is TRBV27; 11 bases agree with TRBD1. The CDR3 nucleotides read TGTGCCAGCAGTTTCCGGACAGGGGGCGATCAGCCCCAGCATTTT. This codes for CASSFRTGGDQPQHF.